A selection of T cell receptor beta chains follows, all from one sample in a study of T cells in localized non-small cell lung cancer. The table came from immunoSEQ multiplex PCR; TCRdb's copy has only in-frame clones and leaves some out. The repertoire has about 10,000 clones, 29% of them found once; the top ten carry around 5.2%. The sample was lung tumor tissue, taken before any cancer treatment. The receptors derive from a man aged 40 to 75 with stage I lung adenocarcinoma. CDR3s include the opening cysteine and the closing phenylalanine or tryptophan. The D gene is left open where the match is weak. Rows may omit the clone size; those that give it use once, few, many or a size class.

few	TRBD1	TRBJ1-5	TRBV30	CAWSDGQGSNQPQHF	TGTGCCTGGAGTGATGGACAGGGGAGCAATCAGCCCCAGCATTTT
.	TRBD1	TRBJ1-1	TRBV10-2	CASSLPTGPQSEAFF	TGCGCCAGCAGCCTACCGACAGGGCCCCAGAGCGAAGCTTTCTTT
few	.	TRBJ1-3	TRBV7-6	CASSLGTYGNTIYF	TGTGCCAGCAGCTTAGGGACATATGGAAACACCATATATTTT
.	.	TRBJ2-6	TRBV19	CASSWVSGANVLTF	TGTGCCAGTAGCTGGGTATCTGGGGCCAACGTCCTGACTTTC
.	TRBD2	TRBJ2-3	TRBV5-1	CASSFTSGSTDTQYF	TGCGCCAGCAGCTTTACTAGCGGGAGCACAGATACGCAGTATTTT
few	.	TRBJ2-3	TRBV6-8	CACGKLTDTQYF	TGTGCCTGCGGAAAACTCACAGATACGCAGTATTTT
few	.	TRBJ1-4	TRBV6-8	CASRAAFNEKLFF	TGTGCCAGCCGGGCCGCATTTAATGAAAAACTGTTTTTT
.	TRBD1	TRBJ1-5	TRBV10-3	CAISETERTGAHQPQHF	TGTGCCATCAGTGAGACAGAAAGGACAGGGGCGCATCAGCCCCAGCATTTT
.	TRBD1	TRBJ2-2	TRBV19	CASSIGYPGQEAGELFF	TGTGCCAGTAGTATAGGTTACCCGGGACAGGAGGCCGGGGAGCTGTTTTTT
.	TRBD1	TRBJ2-6	TRBV6-8	CAIGQGEANVLTF	TGTGCCATAGGACAGGGCGAGGCCAACGTCCTGACTTTC
few	.	TRBJ2-3	TRBV18	CASSLLADTQYF	TGTGCCAGCTCGCTGTTAGCAGATACGCAGTATTTT
many	TRBD2	TRBJ2-6	TRBV11-3	CASSLAGLAGAGANVLTF	TGTGCCAGCAGCTTGGCCGGGTTAGCGGGGGCTGGGGCCAACGTCCTGACTTTC
few	TRBD1	TRBJ1-4	TRBV6-8	CASSIKGQGFNEKLFF	TGTGCCAGCAGTATTAAGGGACAGGGCTTTAATGAAAAACTGTTTTTT
few	.	TRBJ1-1	TRBV11-3	CASSLGWAGYTEAFF	TGTGCCAGCAGCTTAGGGTGGGCAGGGTACACTGAAGCTTTCTTT
medium-sized	.	TRBJ2-3	TRBV4-1	CASSRIGGQADTQYF	TGCGCCAGCAGCCGAATCGGGGGGCAAGCAGATACGCAGTATTTT
.	.	TRBJ1-2	TRBV11-3	CASSLNLPGPAYGGYTF	TGTGCCAGCAGCCTCAACTTGCCGGGACCAGCTTACGGGGGCTACACCTTC
once	.	TRBJ2-2	TRBV19	CASRERQLNTGELFF	TGTGCCAGTAGAGAGCGACAGCTCAACACCGGGGAGCTGTTTTTT
.	.	TRBJ2-5	TRBV6-1	CASSEVGMGGSGQETQYF	TGTGCCAGCAGTGAAGTGGGGATGGGTGGGTCAGGTCAAGAGACCCAGTACTTC
.	.	TRBJ2-2	TRBV18	CASSPNRGLNTGELFF	TGTGCCAGCTCACCGAACAGGGGACTGAACACCGGGGAGCTGTTTTTT
few	.	TRBJ2-1	TRBV19	CASSTYKAWGNEQFF	TGTGCCAGTAGCACCTATAAAGCCTGGGGGAATGAGCAGTTCTTC
.	.	TRBJ2-7	TRBV10-2	CASSLTSYEQYF	TGCGCCAGCAGCTTAACCAGCTACGAGCAGTACTTC
.	TRBD1	TRBJ2-3	TRBV29-1	CSADTGQGGDTQYF	TGCAGCGCCGATACGGGACAGGGTGGAGATACGCAGTATTTT
medium-sized	TRBD1	TRBJ2-7	TRBV6-8	CASRAEPGQGRYEQYF	TGTGCCAGCAGGGCGGAGCCGGGACAGGGCCGATACGAGCAGTACTTC
.	TRBD1	TRBJ2-2	TRBV10-1	CASSDYPGQGPSGELFF	TGCGCCAGCAGTGATTATCCGGGACAGGGACCGAGCGGGGAGCTGTTTTTT
.	TRBD1	TRBJ2-7	TRBV19	CASSIGTGTGLSYEQYF	TGTGCCAGTAGTATCGGGACAGGGACCGGTTTATCCTACGAGCAGTACTTC
.	.	TRBJ1-6	TRBV19	CASSMGTDPRLHF	TGTGCCAGTAGTATGGGTACGGATCCACGCCTCCACTTT
.	.	TRBJ2-3	TRBV10-1	CASSERGTDTQYF	TGCGCCAGCAGTGAGCGGGGCACAGATACGCAGTATTTT
.	.	TRBJ2-3	TRBV30	CAWNLGRTDTQYF	TGTGCCTGGAATTTGGGTCGCACAGATACGCAGTATTTT
once	.	TRBJ1-3	TRBV29-1	CSVEAPARNTIYF	TGCAGCGTTGAAGCGCCAGCACGAAACACCATATATTTT
few	TRBD1	TRBJ1-5	TRBV11-3	CASSFGQGSNQPQHF	TGTGCCAGCAGCTTCGGACAGGGAAGCAATCAGCCCCAGCATTTT
.	.	TRBJ1-5	TRBV23-1	CASSHLDREAPYSNQPQHF	TGCGCCAGCAGTCACTTGGACAGAGAGGCCCCATATAGCAATCAGCCCCAGCATTTT
medium-sized	.	TRBJ1-5	TRBV11-3	CASSRQDGNQPQHF	TGTGCCAGCAGCCGACAGGATGGCAATCAGCCCCAGCATTTT
.	.	TRBJ2-7	TRBV5-1	CASSLFWGSSYEQYF	TGCGCCAGCAGCTTATTCTGGGGGAGCTCCTACGAGCAGTACTTC
.	.	TRBJ2-3	TRBV11-3	CASSLEDGTSTDTQYF	TGTGCCAGCAGCTTGGAGGACGGTACCAGCACAGATACGCAGTATTTT
.	.	TRBJ1-2	TRBV19	CASSNLLERYLNYGYTF	TGTGCCAGTAGTAACCTACTTGAAAGATATCTTAACTATGGCTACACCTTC
.	.	TRBJ1-5	TRBV19	CASRTTGFHSNQPQHF	TGTGCCAGTAGGACCACAGGGTTTCATAGCAATCAGCCCCAGCATTTT
few	TRBD1	TRBJ1-2	TRBV4-1	CASSPSGTGTYGYTF	TGCGCCAGCAGCCCTTCCGGGACAGGGACCTATGGCTACACCTTC
.	.	TRBJ2-6	TRBV19	CASSMVGGGLSGANVLTF	TGTGCCAGTAGTATGGTCGGGGGAGGACTCTCTGGGGCCAACGTCCTGACTTTC
.	.	TRBJ1-1	TRBV19	CASINGRYAEAFF	TGTGCCAGTATCAACGGAAGGTACGCTGAAGCTTTCTTT
few	.	TRBJ1-1	TRBV6-8	CASSYRTILNTEAFF	TGTGCCAGCAGTTACAGGACAATTCTGAACACTGAAGCTTTCTTT
few	.	TRBJ1-2	TRBV6-8	CARGPVGALYGYTF	TGTGCCCGGGGTCCGGTGGGGGCACTCTATGGCTACACCTTC
.	.	TRBJ1-1	TRBV7-6	CASSPQGSGTEAFF	TGTGCCAGCAGCCCTCAGGGCTCGGGCACTGAAGCTTTCTTT
.	.	TRBJ2-1	TRBV10-1	CASSGSRTNEQFF	TGCGCCAGCAGTGGTTCTCGGACCAATGAGCAGTTCTTC
few	.	TRBJ1-3	TRBV9	CASSVESGGARGNTIYF	TGTGCCAGCAGCGTAGAGAGCGGGGGCGCGCGGGGAAACACCATATATTTT
.	TRBD1	TRBJ2-2	TRBV30	CAWSRDSPGELFF	TGTGCCTGGAGCCGGGACAGCCCCGGGGAGCTGTTTTTT
many	.	TRBJ1-1	TRBV11-3	CASSFGERGTEAFF	TGTGCCAGCAGCTTTGGGGAGAGGGGGACTGAAGCTTTCTTT
few	.	TRBJ2-3	TRBV6-8	CASSDSGGTQYF	TGTGCCAGCAGTGACAGTGGGGGCACGCAGTATTTT
few	.	TRBJ1-3	TRBV9	CASSAGENSGNTIYF	TGTGCCAGCAGCGCAGGGGAGAACTCTGGAAACACCATATATTTT
.	TRBD2	TRBJ2-5	TRBV19	CASRTRGGRETQYF	TGTGCCAGTAGAACGCGCGGGGGGCGAGAGACCCAGTACTTC
.	.	TRBJ1-1	TRBV18	CASSPSWGYTEAFF	TGTGCCAGCTCACCATCGTGGGGGTACACTGAAGCTTTCTTT
.	TRBD1	TRBJ2-7	TRBV6-8	CATDRAAEERQEQYF	TGTGCCACGGACAGGGCGGCGGAGGAGCGTCAAGAGCAGTACTTC